These 2 T cell receptor beta chains were all obtained from the same sample, sequenced in a study of T-cell memory formation after mild COVID-19. From the 5' RACE reads, TCRdb called clonotypes with MiXCR, one entry per CDR3 protein. The sample holds 290,000 or so distinct CDR3 sequences, roughly a fifth seen once. Sequencing used PBMCs or a T cell subset sorted from them (not recorded which). These receptors were collected from a man aged 18 to 29 who had mild COVID-19 (a few samples of this study predate the infection). Cell type and time point are not known.

The chain couples TRBV7-9 to TRBJ2-4; D not resolved. Looked up from germline, CDR1 is SEHNR and CDR2 is FQNEAQ (reference sequence). This CDR3 is built from 14 residues. V gave up 7 bases and J gave up 6 bases, with 16 bases separating them. The CDR3, as DNA: TGTGCCAGCACCCTAGGTCCTCTCGGAAACATTCAGTACTTC. Protein sequence: CASTLGPLGNIQYF. The variable domain in full, with the rest retrieved from reference TRBV7-9 and TRBJ2-4, is DTGVSQNPRHKITKRGQNVTFRCDPISEHNRLYWYRQTLGQGPEFLTYFQNEAQLEKSRLLSDRFSAERPKGSFSTLEIQRTEQGDSAMYLCASTLGPLGNIQYFGAGTRLSVL.

This clonotype has a handful of counts. The CDR3 coding sequence is TGTGCCAGCAGCAACCCTATGGGCCTTCAAGAGACCCAGTACTTC. The encoded protein is CASSNPMGLQETQYF. The rearrangement links TRBV5-4 to TRBJ2-5; D is undetermined. Trimming stripped 4 bases from V and 2 bases from J, with 15 bases between. CDR3 size: 15 residues. Per germline, CDR1 SGHNT and CDR2 YYREEE (reference sequence). Full variable domain (outside the CDR3, taken from reference TRBV5-4 and TRBJ2-5): ETGVTQSPTHLIKTRGQQVTLRCSSQSGHNTVSWYQQALGQGPQFIFQYYREEENGRGNFPPRFSGLQFPNYSSELNVNALELDDSALYLCASSNPMGLQETQYFGPGTRLLVL.